The next 25 T cell receptor beta chains were all read from a single sample in a study of T cells in Graves' hyperthyroidism and ophthalmopathy. Researchers amplified the TCR beta CDR3 regions from RNA transcripts. HTBI primers were the set used in a first-round RT-PCR of the TCR CDR3. TCRdb analysed the multiplex PCR reads with MiXCR anew, one entry per CDR3 protein. In the table there are under 600,000 distinct CDR3 sequences, around 15% of which are singletons. The sequencing sample was made of blood. The receptor set was obtained from a middle-aged woman with Graves' ophthalmopathy.

This clonotype was observed many times. V is TRBV2 and J is TRBJ2-7; 7 bases are shared with TRBD1. The V segment lost 1 base and the J segment 0 bases; nucleotides outside the gene matches: 9. Germline V lookup: CDR1 SNHLY, CDR2 FYNNEI. The CDR3 runs to 17 residues. CDR3 sequence (DNA): TGTGCCAGCAGTGAAGTGTGGACAGGCCCTAGCTCCTACGAGCAGTACTTC. As protein: CASSEVWTGPSSYEQYF.

This clonotype was seen only a few times. The CDR3 DNA follows: TGCAGTGCCCGTGCCTCTTCGGGCTCACCCCTCCACTTT. Amino acids: CSARASSGSPLHF. V is TRBV20-1 and J is TRBJ1-6; D uncertain. The germline V gene has CDR1 DFQATT and CDR2 SNEGSKA (reference sequence). V dropped 6 bases and J dropped 10 bases, with 16 bases sitting between them. The CDR3 spans 13 residues.

This clonotype was seen more than once but under ten times. The J gene is TRBJ2-1, the V gene TRBV20-1; the D gene is possibly TRBD1 (6 bases). Germline V CDR1 and CDR2: DFQATT, SNEGSKA (reference sequence). Between the trimmed V and J ends, which lost 5 bases and 4 bases, there was a span of 15 bases. CDR3 length: 14 amino acids. CDR3 sequence: CSARRDRRYNEQFF. As DNA, the CDR3 is TGCAGTGCTCGCCGTGACAGGAGGTACAATGAGCAGTTCTTC.

This clonotype was observed a single time. V and J are TRBV19 and TRBJ1-1; D is unresolved. The CDR3 totals 13 residues. Trimming pared 7 bases from V and 1 base from J, leaving 10 bases between. From germline, CDR1 is LNHDA and CDR2 SQIVND (reference sequence). The CDR3 nucleotides read TGTGCCAGTACCTTCTCAGCGAACACTGAAGCTTTCTTT. Its translation is CASTFSANTEAFF.

This clonotype was seen repeatedly, ten times or more. This sequence joins TRBV10-3 and TRBJ2-7; D not resolved. CDR3 size: 13 residues. V was shortened by 0 bases and J by 3 bases, with 6 bases between the two germline ends. From germline, CDR1 is ENHRY and CDR2 SYGVKD. The CDR3 region has the DNA TGTGCCATCAGTGAGTCTGGAGACTACGAGCAGTACTTC. This translates into CAISESGDYEQYF.

This clonotype has a count of ten or more. This CDR3 is CASSYPVGGGNTIYF. The CDR3 DNA follows: TGTGCCAGCAGTTATCCGGTCGGGGGTGGAAACACCATATATTTT. The V call is TRBV12-3 or TRBV12-4, the J call TRBJ1-3; weak D call: TRBD1 (5 bases). With 4 bases removed from V and 3 bases from J, the gap between germline ends came to 13 bases. The CDR3 extends over 15 amino acids.

This clonotype appeared a few times. The V call is TRBV24-1, the J call TRBJ2-3; D tentatively reads TRBD1 or TRBD2 (5 bases each). CDR3 length: 11 residues. The ends were cut back, 8 bases at V and 6 bases at J, with 8 bases in the middle. Germline V CDR1 and CDR2: KGHDR, SFDVKD. This CDR3 reads CATKGTDTQYF. Written as DNA, the CDR3 is TGTGCCACCAAGGGGACCGATACGCAGTATTTT.

This clonotype was counted at least ten times. The chain carries TRBV28 and TRBJ2-7, with 10 bases aligning to TRBD2. There are 13 residues in the CDR3. V lost 10 bases and J lost 2; bases outside the gene matches: 5. Germline V gene data show CDR1 as MDHEN and CDR2 as SYDVKM. The CDR3 sequence is CATRTSGTYEQYF. The CDR3 DNA sequence: TGTGCCACCAGGACTAGCGGAACCTACGAGCAGTACTTC.

The rearrangement uses TRBV7-2 and TRBJ2-5, with 15 positions matching TRBD2. Germline V CDR1 and CDR2: SGHTA, FQGNSA. CDR3 size: 17 residues. The V segment lost 2 bases and the J segment 4 bases; nucleotides outside the gene matches: 5. CDR3 in amino acids: CASSLPGLAGGTETQYF. CDR3 DNA: TGTGCCAGCAGCTTACCCGGACTAGCGGGGGGGACAGAGACCCAGTACTTC.

This clonotype showed up many times. The chain employs TRBV12-3 or TRBV12-4 and TRBJ2-1; the match to TRBD2 covers 11 bases. This CDR3 spans 14 amino acids. Trimming cost V 6 bases and J 2 bases; bases outside gene matches: 0. The CDR3 loop reads CASRGLAAYNEQFF. CDR3 in DNA: TGTGCCAGCAGGGGACTAGCGGCCTACAATGAGCAGTTCTTC.

In this sample, this clonotype turned up many times. This sequence joins TRBV12-3 or TRBV12-4 and TRBJ1-5; no firm D call. CDR3 length: 14 residues. With 1 base removed from V and 4 bases from J, the gap between germline ends came to 8 bases. The CDR3 loop reads CASSLGWGNQPQHF. The CDR3 nucleotides are TGTGCCAGCAGTTTAGGGTGGGGAAATCAGCCCCAGCATTTT.

The chain uses TRBV6-1 and TRBJ2-1, with 9 bases fitting TRBD2. The CDR3 is made up of 16 amino acids. V dropped 5 bases and J dropped 7; count of bases not matched to a gene: 12. Germline loops: CDR1 MNHNS, CDR2 SASEGT. CDR3 DNA: TGTGCCAGCAGTTATGACTTAGCGGGAGTGGGAAATGAGCAGTTCTTC. It is translated as CASSYDLAGVGNEQFF.

A remark on this clonotype: One base away lies a much larger clone, so this may be a sequencing read error. This rearrangement joins TRBV7-9 to TRBJ2-7; no clear D. Germline values: CDR1 SEHNR, CDR2 FQNEAQ (reference sequence). With 5 bases removed from V and 6 bases from J, the gap between germline ends came to 11 bases. The CDR3 runs 12 residues. DNA of the CDR3: TGTGCCAGCAGCCCCCTGGGGTCCGAGCAGTACTTC. Protein: CASSPLGSEQYF.

Ten or more counts support this clonotype. V is TRBV11-2 and J is TRBJ2-4; D unclear. Germline CDR1 SGHAT, CDR2 FQNNGV. Trimming pared 2 bases from V and 2 bases from J, leaving 7 bases between. The CDR3 has 14 residues. Here the CDR3 reads CASSLMQTKNIQYF. The CDR3 DNA reads as TGTGCCAGCAGCTTAATGCAGACCAAAAACATTCAGTACTTC.

This clonotype has a handful of counts. The V gene is TRBV19, the J gene TRBJ2-3; tentative D call: TRBD1 (6 bases). The CDR3 contains 15 residues. Trimming shortened V by 5 bases and J by 2 bases, and 14 bases separated the two germline ends. From germline, CDR1 is LNHDA and CDR2 SQIVND (reference sequence). CDR3 amino acids: CASSLQGSDTDTQYF. CDR3 bases: TGTGCCAGTAGTCTACAGGGATCCGACACAGATACGCAGTATTTT.

This clonotype showed up many times. This chain uses TRBV30 with TRBJ1-1; D is unclear. Trimming removed 2 bases at V and 3 bases at J, with 10 bases between. The germline gives CDR1 GTSNPN, CDR2 SVGIG (reference sequence). The CDR3 extends over 13 amino acids. The CDR3 nucleotides read TGTGCCTGGAGTACCAATCGGGACACTGAAGCTTTCTTT. Its translation is CAWSTNRDTEAFF.

This clonotype has at least ten counts. This sequence joins TRBV12-5 and TRBJ1-1, with D unresolved. The germline V and J ends were trimmed by 4 bases and 5 bases, with 20 bases remaining between them. This CDR3 has 16 amino acids. CDR1 LGHNT and CDR2 FRNRAP come from the germline V gene. CDR3 residues: CASGWSAGEYGTEAFF. As DNA, the CDR3 is TGTGCTAGTGGTTGGTCAGCTGGAGAGTATGGGACTGAAGCTTTCTTT.

The table lists this clonotype with many counts. CDR3 DNA sequence: TGTGCCAGCAGTTACGCCGGACAGGGGGAGACCCAGTACTTC. Translating gives CASSYAGQGETQYF. The V gene is TRBV6-5, the J gene TRBJ2-5; 9 bases fit TRBD1. The CDR3 contains 14 residues. Germline loops: CDR1 MNHEY, CDR2 SVGAGI. J gave up 5 bases and V 2 bases, and 3 bases lay outside the gene matches.

This clonotype was recorded at least ten times. V usage is TRBV2 and J usage is TRBJ2-2; TRBD2 agrees at 8 bases. The CDR3 is made up of 16 amino acids. The germline V gene has CDR1 SNHLY and CDR2 FYNNEI. The V segment lost 8 bases and the J segment 5 bases; nucleotides outside the gene matches: 13. This CDR3 is CASVSAGAMITGELFF. The CDR3 nucleotides read TGTGCCAGCGTTTCAGCGGGGGCGATGATAACCGGGGAGCTGTTTTTT.

This chain links TRBV11-2 with TRBJ2-7; 7 positions agree with TRBD2. The V gene end was trimmed by 5 bases and the J gene end by 3 bases; junction bases not matched to a gene: 7. CDR1 and CDR2 from the germline V gene are SGHAT and FQNNGV. The CDR3 extends over 14 amino acids. CDR3 nucleotides: TGTGCCAGCAGCCCCCTGGGGGGGATCTACGAGCAGTACTTC. Translating gives CASSPLGGIYEQYF.

For this clonotype: Being one base from a much bigger clone, this may be a read error. V gene TRBV3-1 combines with J gene TRBJ2-1; TRBD2 agrees at 9 bases. The last part of the DNA fits TRBJ2-7 better; the J call may be wrong. The germline gives CDR1 LGHDT, CDR2 YNNKEL (reference sequence). The CDR3 is 15 residues long. Here the CDR3 DNA reads TGTGCCAGCAGCCACTCAGCGGGGGGTTGGAATGAGCAGTACTTC. Translated, it gives CASSHSAGGWNEQYF.

This clonotype was picked up many times. The rearrangement uses TRBV30 and TRBJ2-3; TRBD1 matches at 9 bases. This CDR3 comprises 15 residues. J was trimmed by 2 bases and V by 5 bases; bases with no gene match: 8. Germline values: CDR1 GTSNPN, CDR2 SVGIG (reference sequence). In DNA, the CDR3 is TGTGCCTGGGGGAGGGGGACAGGGATCACAGATACGCAGTATTTT. Protein: CAWGRGTGITDTQYF.

This clonotype was seen only a few times. The J gene is TRBJ1-6, the V gene TRBV2; the match to TRBD1 covers 7 bases. V lost 8 bases, J lost 7 bases, and 11 bases stayed unmatched. Germline values: CDR1 SNHLY, CDR2 FYNNEI. The CDR3 consists of 15 residues. CDR3 sequence (DNA): TGTGCCAGCGGCGTACGACAGGGCGGCAATTCACCCCTCCACTTT. The encoded protein is CASGVRQGGNSPLHF.

This clonotype has a count of ten or more. This chain connects TRBV12-3 or TRBV12-4 to TRBJ1-4, with D perhaps TRBD1 (6 bases). Trimming cost V 6 bases and J 11 bases, with 13 bases left between them. The CDR3 has 12 amino acids. The CDR3 spells CASSPGVSKLFF. The CDR3 region has the DNA TGTGCCAGCAGCCCAGGGGTATCGAAACTGTTTTTT.

In its sample, this clonotype was seen many times. The chain couples TRBV2 to TRBJ1-2, with D perhaps TRBD1 (6 bases). There are 14 residues in the CDR3. Germline V gene lookup returns CDR1 SNHLY and CDR2 FYNNEI. V was clipped by 5 bases and J by 0 bases, with 10 bases between them. CDR3 sequence (DNA): TGTGCCAGCAGTCCTACAGGGACTAACTATGGCTACACCTTC. This sequence encodes CASSPTGTNYGYTF.